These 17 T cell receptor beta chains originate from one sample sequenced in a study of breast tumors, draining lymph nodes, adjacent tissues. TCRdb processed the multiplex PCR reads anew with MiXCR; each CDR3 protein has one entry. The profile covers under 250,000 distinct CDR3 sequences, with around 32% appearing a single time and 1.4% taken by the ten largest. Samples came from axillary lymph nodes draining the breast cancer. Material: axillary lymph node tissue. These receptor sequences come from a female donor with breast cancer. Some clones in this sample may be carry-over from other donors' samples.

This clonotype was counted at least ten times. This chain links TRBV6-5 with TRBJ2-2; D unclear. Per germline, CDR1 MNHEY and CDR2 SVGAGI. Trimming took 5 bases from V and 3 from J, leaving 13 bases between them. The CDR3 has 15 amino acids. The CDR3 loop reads CASSTTQPYTGELFF. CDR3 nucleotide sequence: TGTGCCAGCAGTACTACCCAACCTTACACCGGGGAGCTGTTTTTT.

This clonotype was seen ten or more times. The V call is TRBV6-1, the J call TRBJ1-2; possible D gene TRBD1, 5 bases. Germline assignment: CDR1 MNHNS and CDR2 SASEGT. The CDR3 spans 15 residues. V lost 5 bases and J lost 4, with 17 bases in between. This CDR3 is CASSPSVEGSYGYTF. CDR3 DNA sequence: TGTGCCAGCAGTCCAAGCGTGGAGGGGAGCTATGGCTACACCTTC.

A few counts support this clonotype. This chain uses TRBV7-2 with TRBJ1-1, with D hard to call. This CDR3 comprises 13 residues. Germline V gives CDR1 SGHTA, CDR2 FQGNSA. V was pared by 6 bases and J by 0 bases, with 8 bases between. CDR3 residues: CASRRTLNTEAFF. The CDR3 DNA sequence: TGTGCCAGCAGAAGGACGTTGAACACTGAAGCTTTCTTT.

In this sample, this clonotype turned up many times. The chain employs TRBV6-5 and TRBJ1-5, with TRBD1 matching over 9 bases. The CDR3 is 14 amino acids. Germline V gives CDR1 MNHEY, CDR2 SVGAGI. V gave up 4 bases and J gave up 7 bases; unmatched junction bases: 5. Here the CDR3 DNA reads TGTGCCAGCAGTTTAACAGGGGGCTACCAGCCCCAGCATTTT. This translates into CASSLTGGYQPQHF.

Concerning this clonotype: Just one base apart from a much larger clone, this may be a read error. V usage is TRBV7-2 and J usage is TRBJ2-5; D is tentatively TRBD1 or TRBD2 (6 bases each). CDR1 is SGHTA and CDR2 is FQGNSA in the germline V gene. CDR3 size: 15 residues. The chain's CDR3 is CASRPGAGWGETQHF. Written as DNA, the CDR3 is TGTGCCAGCAGACCAGGGGCAGGATGGGGGGAGACCCAGCACTTC. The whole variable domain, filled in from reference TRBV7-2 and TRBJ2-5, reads GAGVSQSPSNKVTEKGKDVELRCDPISGHTALYWYRQSLGQGLEFLIYFQGNSAPDKSGLPSDRFSAERTGGSVSTLTIQRTQQEDSAVYLCASRPGAGWGETQHFGPGTRLLVL.

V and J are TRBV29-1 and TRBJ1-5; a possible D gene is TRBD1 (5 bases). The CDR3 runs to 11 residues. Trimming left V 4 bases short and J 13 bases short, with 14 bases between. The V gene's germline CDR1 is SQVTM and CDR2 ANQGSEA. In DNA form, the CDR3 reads TGCAGCGTTGTGGCGGACATGAGTCAGCATTTT. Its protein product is CSVVADMSQHF.

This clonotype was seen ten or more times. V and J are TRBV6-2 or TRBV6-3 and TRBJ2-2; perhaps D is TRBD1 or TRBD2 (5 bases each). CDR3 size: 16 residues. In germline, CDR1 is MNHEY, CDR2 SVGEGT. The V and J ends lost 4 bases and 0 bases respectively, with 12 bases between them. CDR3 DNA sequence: TGTGCCAGCAGTTTCCCGGGACCTACGAACACCGGGGAGCTGTTTTTT. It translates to CASSFPGPTNTGELFF.

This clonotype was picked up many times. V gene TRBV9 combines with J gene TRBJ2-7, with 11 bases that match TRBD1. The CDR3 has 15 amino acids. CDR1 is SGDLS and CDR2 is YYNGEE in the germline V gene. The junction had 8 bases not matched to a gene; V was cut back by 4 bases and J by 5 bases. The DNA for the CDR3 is TGTGCCAGCAGCCCCGGACAGGGGGCCCTCCACGAGCAGTACTTC. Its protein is CASSPGQGALHEQYF.

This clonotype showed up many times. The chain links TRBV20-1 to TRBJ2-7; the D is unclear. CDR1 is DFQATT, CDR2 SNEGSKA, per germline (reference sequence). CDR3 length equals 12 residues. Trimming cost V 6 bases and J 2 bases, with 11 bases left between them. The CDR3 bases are TGCAGTGCAAGACACAGTACCTACGAGCAGTACTTC. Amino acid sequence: CSARHSTYEQYF.

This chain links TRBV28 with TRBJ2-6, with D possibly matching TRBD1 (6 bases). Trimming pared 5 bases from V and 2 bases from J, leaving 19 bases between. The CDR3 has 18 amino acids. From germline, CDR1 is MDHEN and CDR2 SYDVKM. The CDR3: CASSPLGTYLPGANVLTF. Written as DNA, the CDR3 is TGTGCCAGCAGTCCCCTGGGGACATACCTTCCTGGGGCCAACGTCCTGACTTTC.

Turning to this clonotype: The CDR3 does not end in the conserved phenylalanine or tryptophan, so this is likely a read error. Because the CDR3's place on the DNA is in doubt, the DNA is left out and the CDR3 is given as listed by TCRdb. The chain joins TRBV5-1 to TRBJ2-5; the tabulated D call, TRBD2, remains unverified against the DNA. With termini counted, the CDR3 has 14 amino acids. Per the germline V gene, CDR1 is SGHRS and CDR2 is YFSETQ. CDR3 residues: CASSLVLLAGGPVL.

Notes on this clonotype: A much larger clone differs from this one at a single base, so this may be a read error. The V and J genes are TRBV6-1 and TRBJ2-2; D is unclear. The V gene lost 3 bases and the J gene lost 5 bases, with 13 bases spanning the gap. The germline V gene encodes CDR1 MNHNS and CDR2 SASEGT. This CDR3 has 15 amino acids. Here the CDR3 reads CASSDVGLKTGELFF. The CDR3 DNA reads TGTGCCAGCAGTGACGTAGGATTGAAGACCGGGGAGCTGTTTTTT.

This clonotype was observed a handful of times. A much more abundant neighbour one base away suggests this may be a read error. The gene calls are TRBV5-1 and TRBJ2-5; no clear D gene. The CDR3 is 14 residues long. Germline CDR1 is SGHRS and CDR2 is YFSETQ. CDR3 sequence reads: CASSLGSGVEAQYF. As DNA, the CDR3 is TGCGCCAGCAGCTTGGGGTCAGGTGTAGAGGCCCAGTACTTC.

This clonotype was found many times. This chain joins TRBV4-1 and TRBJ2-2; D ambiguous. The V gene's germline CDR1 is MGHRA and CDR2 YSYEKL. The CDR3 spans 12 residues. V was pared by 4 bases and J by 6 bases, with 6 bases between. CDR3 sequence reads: CASSLYPGELFF. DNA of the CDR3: TGCGCCAGCAGCCTTTACCCCGGGGAGCTGTTTTTT.

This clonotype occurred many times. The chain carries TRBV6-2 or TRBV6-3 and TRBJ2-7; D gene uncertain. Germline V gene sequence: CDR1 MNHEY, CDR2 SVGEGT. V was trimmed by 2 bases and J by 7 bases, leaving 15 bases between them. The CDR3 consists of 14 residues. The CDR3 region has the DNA TGTGCCAGCAGTTACGCGGACGGGTTTAGAGAGCAGTACTTC. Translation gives CASSYADGFREQYF.

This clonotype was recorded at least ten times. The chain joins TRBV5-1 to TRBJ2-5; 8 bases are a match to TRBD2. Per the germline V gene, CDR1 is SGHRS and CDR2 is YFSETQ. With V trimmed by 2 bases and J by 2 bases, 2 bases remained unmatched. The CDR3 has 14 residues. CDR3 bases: TGCGCCAGCAGCTTCAGCGGGAGTCAAGAGACCCAGTACTTC. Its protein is CASSFSGSQETQYF.

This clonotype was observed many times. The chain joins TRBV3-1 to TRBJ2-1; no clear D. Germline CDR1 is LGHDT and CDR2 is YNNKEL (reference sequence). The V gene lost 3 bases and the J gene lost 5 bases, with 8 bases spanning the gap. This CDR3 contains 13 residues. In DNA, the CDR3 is TGTGCCAGCAGCCAGACTCAAAACAATGAGCAGTTCTTC. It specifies CASSQTQNNEQFF.